This TCR beta chain was captured in a study of blood T cell repertoires in COVID-19. Across the study: Material from acute and convalescent COVID-19 was sourced from the United States, Italy and Spain. The cDNA or gDNA used as material had been derived from T cells, B-cell-depleted T cells, or PBMCs.

CDR3 length: 13 residues. Trimming removed 3 bases at V and 6 bases at J, with 8 bases between. As processed by the authors: From reference gene primer amplification, estimates of nucleated cell counts were derived. Clones were sequenced by immunoSEQ multiplex PCR, and TCRdb holds only the in-frame ones, with some missing. Clone size and V and J calls were adopted from that table, with D and trimming inferred from the DNA. Of under 50,000 clones listed, 65% to 90% are singletons. The V call is TRBV12-3 or TRBV12-4, the J call TRBJ2-2; a weak D match, TRBD1 (6 bases). This sequence was found in a human donor in a cohort sampled during active COVID-19. Sequencing was performed on peripheral blood. The CDR3 here is CASSLGAAGELFF. Written as DNA, the CDR3 is TGTGCCAGCAGTTTGGGGGCGGCCGGGGAGCTGTTTTTT.